This T cell receptor (beta chain) was recovered during a study of blood T cell repertoires in COVID-19. As originally analysed: Reference gene primer amplification yielded estimated nucleated cell counts. Profiling relied on immunoSEQ multiplex PCR, and the TCRdb table lists in-frame clones only, not all of them. The V and J calls and clone size were taken over from that table, and D and trimming were inferred from the DNA. The sample shows some 250,000 clones, about 85% of them seen only once. This clone was counted only a few times. Germline V gene data show CDR1 as SGHRS and CDR2 as YFSETQ. CDR3 length equals 13 residues. Trimming took off 0 bases at V and 7 bases at J, with 8 bases between the two ends.

The TCR originated in a man in his 60s with acute or convalescent COVID-19. The sequenced sample was peripheral blood. J is TRBJ1-5 and V is TRBV5-1; D gene ambiguous. CDR3 in DNA: TGCGCCAGCAGCTTGGACGGGATCCAGCCCCAGCATTTT. This encodes CASSLDGIQPQHF.